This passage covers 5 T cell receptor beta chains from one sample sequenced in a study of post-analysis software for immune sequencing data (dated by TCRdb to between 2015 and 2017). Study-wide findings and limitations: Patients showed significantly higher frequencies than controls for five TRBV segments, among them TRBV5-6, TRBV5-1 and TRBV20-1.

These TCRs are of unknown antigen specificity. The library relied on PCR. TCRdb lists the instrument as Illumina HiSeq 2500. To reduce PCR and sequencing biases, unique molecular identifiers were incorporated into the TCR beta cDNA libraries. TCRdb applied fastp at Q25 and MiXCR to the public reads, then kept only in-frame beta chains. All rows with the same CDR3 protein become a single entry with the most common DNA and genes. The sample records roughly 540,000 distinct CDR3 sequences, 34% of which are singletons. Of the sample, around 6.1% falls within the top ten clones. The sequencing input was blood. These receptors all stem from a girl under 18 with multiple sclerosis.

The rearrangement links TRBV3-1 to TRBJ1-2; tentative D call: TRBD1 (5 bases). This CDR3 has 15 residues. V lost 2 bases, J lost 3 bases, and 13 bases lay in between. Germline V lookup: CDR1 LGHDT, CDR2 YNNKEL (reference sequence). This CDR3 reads CASSQPSGGHYGYTF. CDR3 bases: TGTGCCAGCAGCCAACCATCCGGGGGACACTATGGCTACACCTTC.

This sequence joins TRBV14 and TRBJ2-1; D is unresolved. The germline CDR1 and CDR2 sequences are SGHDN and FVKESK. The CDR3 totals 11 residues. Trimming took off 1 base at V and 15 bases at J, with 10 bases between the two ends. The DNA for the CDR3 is TGTGCCAGCAGCCAAGGGCCTCTGGGGTTCTTC. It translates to CASSQGPLGFF.

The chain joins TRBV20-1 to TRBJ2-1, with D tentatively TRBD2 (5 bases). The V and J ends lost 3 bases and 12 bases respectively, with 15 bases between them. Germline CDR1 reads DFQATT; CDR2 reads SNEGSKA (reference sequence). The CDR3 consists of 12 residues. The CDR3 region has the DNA TGCAGTGCTAGTCTGGAGGATCTCGCGCAGTTCTTC. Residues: CSASLEDLAQFF.

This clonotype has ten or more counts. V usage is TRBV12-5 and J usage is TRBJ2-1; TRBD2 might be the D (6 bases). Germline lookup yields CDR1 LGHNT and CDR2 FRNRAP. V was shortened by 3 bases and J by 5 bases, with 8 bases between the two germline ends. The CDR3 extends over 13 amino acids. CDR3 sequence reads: CASGFGGDNEQFF. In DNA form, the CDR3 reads TGTGCTAGTGGTTTCGGGGGAGACAATGAGCAGTTCTTC.

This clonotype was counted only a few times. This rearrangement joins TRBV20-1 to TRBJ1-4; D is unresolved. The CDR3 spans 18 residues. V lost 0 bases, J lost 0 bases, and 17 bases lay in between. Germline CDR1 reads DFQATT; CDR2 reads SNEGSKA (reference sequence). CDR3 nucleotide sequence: TGCAGTGCTAGAGATTCGGGAAAACCCTACCCAACTAATGAAAAACTGTTTTTT. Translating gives CSARDSGKPYPTNEKLFF.